These T cell receptor beta chains were read from a single sample in a study of blood T cell repertoires in COVID-19. Here immunoSEQ multiplex PCR was the method, and the copy in TCRdb shows in-frame clones only, minus some. Here the sample spans about 410,000 clones, 70% to 90% being singletons. The specimen sequenced was peripheral blood. The receptors shown here come from a woman between 40 and 50 years old with COVID-19, enrolled during active disease. Both conserved end residues are part of each CDR3. D genes are given only for firm matches. Some rows have no size entry. The others give once, few or many, or a class for an expanded clone.

size: NA; V: TRBV5-1; D: NA; J: TRBJ2-7; CDR3: CASSPDSHYSYEQYF; DNA: TGCGCCAGCAGCCCGGACAGCCATTACTCCTACGAGCAGTACTTC
size: NA; V: TRBV21-1; D: NA; J: TRBJ1-2; CDR3: CASSKDRGPNNYGYTF; DNA: TGTGCCAGCAGCAAGGACAGGGGGCCTAATAACTATGGCTACACCTTC
size: NA; V: TRBV28; D: TRBD2; J: TRBJ2-1; CDR3: CASRASGVGYNEQFF; DNA: TGTGCCAGCAGGGCTAGCGGGGTTGGTTACAATGAGCAGTTCTTC
size: NA; V: TRBV6-6; D: NA; J: TRBJ1-2; CDR3: CASSYSRAVNYGYTF; DNA: TGTGCCAGCAGTTACTCGCGGGCAGTGAACTATGGCTACACCTTC
size: NA; V: TRBV9; D: TRBD1; J: TRBJ2-1; CDR3: CASSVALRTGYNEQFF; DNA: TGTGCCAGCAGCGTAGCTCTAAGGACAGGGTACAATGAGCAGTTCTTC
size: NA; V: TRBV5-1; D: NA; J: TRBJ1-1; CDR3: CASSLAGGGTEAFF; DNA: TGCGCCAGCAGCTTGGCGGGGGGAGGCACTGAAGCTTTCTTT
size: few; V: TRBV25-1; D: NA; J: TRBJ2-3; CDR3: CASRAQGANQPGTQYF; DNA: TGTGCCAGCAGGGCGCAGGGTGCCAACCAGCCGGGTACGCAGTATTTT
size: NA; V: TRBV11-3; D: TRBD1; J: TRBJ2-2; CDR3: CASSRTGGKAGELFF; DNA: TGTGCCAGCAGCCGGACAGGGGGCAAGGCCGGGGAGCTGTTTTTT
size: once; V: TRBV18; D: NA; J: TRBJ1-1; CDR3: CASSPTGGGEAFF; DNA: TGTGCCAGCTCACCGACCGGGGGAGGTGAAGCTTTCTTT
size: NA; V: TRBV5-1; D: NA; J: TRBJ2-5; CDR3: CASSLIPLDSQETQYF; DNA: TGCGCCAGCAGCTTGATTCCCTTAGACAGTCAAGAGACCCAGTACTTC
size: NA; V: TRBV5-5; D: NA; J: TRBJ1-5; CDR3: CASSYRVERGNQPQHF; DNA: TGTGCCAGCAGCTACAGGGTCGAAAGGGGCAATCAGCCCCAGCATTTT
size: NA; V: TRBV28; D: NA; J: TRBJ1-2; CDR3: CASSLNRETDYGYTF; DNA: TGTGCCAGCAGTTTAAACAGGGAGACTGACTATGGCTACACCTTC